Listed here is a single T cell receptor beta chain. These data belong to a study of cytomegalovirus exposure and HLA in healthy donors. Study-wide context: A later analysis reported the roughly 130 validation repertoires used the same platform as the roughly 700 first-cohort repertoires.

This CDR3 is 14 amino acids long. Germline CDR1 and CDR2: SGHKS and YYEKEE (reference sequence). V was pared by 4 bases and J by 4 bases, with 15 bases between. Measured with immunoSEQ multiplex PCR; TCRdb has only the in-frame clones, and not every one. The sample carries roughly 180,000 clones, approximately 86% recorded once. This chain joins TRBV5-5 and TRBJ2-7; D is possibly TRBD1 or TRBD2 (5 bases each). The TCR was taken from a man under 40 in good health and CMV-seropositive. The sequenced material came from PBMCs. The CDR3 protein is CASSGRWGPYEQYF. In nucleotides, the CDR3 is TGTGCCAGCAGCGGGCGGTGGGGACCGTACGAGCAGTACTTC.